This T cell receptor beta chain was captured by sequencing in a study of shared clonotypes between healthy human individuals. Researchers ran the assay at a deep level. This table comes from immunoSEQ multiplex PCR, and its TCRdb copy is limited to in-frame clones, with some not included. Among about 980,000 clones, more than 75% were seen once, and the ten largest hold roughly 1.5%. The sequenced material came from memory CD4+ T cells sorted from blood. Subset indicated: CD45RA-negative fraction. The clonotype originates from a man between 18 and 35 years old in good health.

The CDR3 reads CARVRDRHSYEQYF. The CDR3 DNA is TGTGCCAGGGTGAGGGACAGGCACTCCTACGAGCAGTACTTC. The J gene is TRBJ2-7, the V gene TRBV27; 8 bases are shared with TRBD1. Germline V gene sequence: CDR1 MNHEY, CDR2 SMNVEV (reference sequence). The trim removed 9 bases at V and 0 bases at J, leaving 7 bases unmatched. This CDR3 contains 14 residues.